This TCR beta chain was profiled in a study of blood T cells in healthy people across ages. Findings of the study overall: Per million T cells, the diversity of TCR beta decreased roughly linearly as age advanced.

In the case of this clonotype: Its target is unknown.

The authors ran a second PCR of about 6 to 12 cycles using a sample-barcoded 5' primer and a J-beta primer mix. TCRdb analysed the 5' RACE reads with MiXCR anew, one entry per CDR3 protein. The table has over 600,000 distinct CDR3 sequences, 21% seen once. The source of this sequence is a man between 65 and 80 years old in good health. Sequencing used blood.

Here the CDR3 reads CSSSWASKETQYF. CDR3 DNA: TGCAGTTCGTCTTGGGCTAGTAAAGAGACCCAGTACTTC. This rearrangement joins TRBV20-1 to TRBJ2-5, with D uncertain. Between the trimmed V and J ends, which lost 8 bases and 3 bases, there was a span of 16 bases. Germline V gene lookup returns CDR1 DFQATT and CDR2 SNEGSKA (reference sequence). This CDR3 is 13 amino acids long.